Listed below are T cell receptor beta chains from one sample, sequenced in a study of blood T cell repertoires in COVID-19. Sequencing used immunoSEQ multiplex PCR; TCRdb keeps in-frame clones, though not all of them. The sample carries approximately 220,000 clones, just over 85% recorded once. What was sequenced was peripheral blood. The receptor source for this set is a man aged 45-65 years with acute or convalescent COVID-19. CDR3s leave out the opening cysteine and the closing phenylalanine or tryptophan. Each record gives: V gene, CDR3 protein.

>TRBV19
ASSLDRGTDTQY
>TRBV7-9
ASSLAGGLREQY
>TRBV11-2
ASSFSRDTEAF
>TRBV6-5
ASNTFMNTEAF
>TRBV5-1
ASSLEPLTDSYMNTEAF
>TRBV11-2
ASSLVGQGGETQY
>TRBV28
ASRLDRPAEAF
>TRBV5-1
ASSRQGRPTNEKLF
>TRBV3-1/TRBV3-2
ASSLGGNTGELF
>TRBV2
ASSPRDTNNQPQH
>TRBV3-1/TRBV3-2
ASSQGRGLAGGRRTGELF
>TRBV7-6
ASSYAPVGGLNEQF
>TRBV19
ASSREVTDPGNTIY
>TRBV19
ASSIRAGGYGNQPQH
>TRBV9
ASSVTDSNQPQH
>TRBV30
AWTGLDFEQF
>TRBV10-2
ASSTPRQGAGTEAF
>TRBV6-5
ASSSRTGGSTGELF
>TRBV30
AWSSGTGVGSPLH
>TRBV7-2
ASSLPAGYGYT
>TRBV6-4
ASSEYLAGGFEQF
>TRBV3-1/TRBV3-2
ASSPSTGEETQY
>TRBV9
ASSRGLLSSATNEKLF
>TRBV7-3
ASSLGGAGGETQY
>TRBV5-1
ASSGGTPGVEKLF
>TRBV2
ASIKSAGGHEQY
>TRBV3-1/TRBV3-2
ASSQARYGYT
>TRBV29-1
SVSSPRAYEQY
>TRBV6-5
ASTLGGTGNYEQY
>TRBV7-6
ASSTGRGQGSYNEQF
>TRBV2
ASSVGQGTTDTQY
>TRBV7-9
ASSPPGQHNSPLH
>TRBV19
ASSRLAGVNTGELF
>TRBV11-2
ASSFLTEAF
>TRBV6-5
ASSYSRGRSVEKLF
>TRBV7-9
ASSLGDRGLSETQY
>TRBV6-5
ASSYPSRLGHNEQF
>TRBV19
ASSIARATLQNTEAF
>TRBV9
ASSVGHYGGNEQF
>TRBV6-5
ASKRRRNTGELF
>TRBV5-4
ASSLGQGLTGELF
>TRBV19
ASSIDLIGGPQH
>TRBV18
ASSPDRGPLNTEAF
>TRBV6-5
ASTRASGGSGELF
>TRBV18
ASSPHPGGVGAKLF